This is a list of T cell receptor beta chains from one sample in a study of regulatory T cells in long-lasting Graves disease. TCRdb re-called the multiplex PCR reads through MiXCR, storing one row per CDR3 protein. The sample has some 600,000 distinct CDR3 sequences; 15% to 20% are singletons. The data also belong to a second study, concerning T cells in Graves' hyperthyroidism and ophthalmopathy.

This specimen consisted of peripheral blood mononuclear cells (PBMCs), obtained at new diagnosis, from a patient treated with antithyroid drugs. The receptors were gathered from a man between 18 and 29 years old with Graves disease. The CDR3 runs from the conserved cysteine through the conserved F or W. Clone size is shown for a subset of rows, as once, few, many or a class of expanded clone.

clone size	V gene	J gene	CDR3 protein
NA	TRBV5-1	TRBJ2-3	CASSPEPGMTDTQYF
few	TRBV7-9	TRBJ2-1	CASSTEQGFNNEQFF
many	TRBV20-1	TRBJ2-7	CSARDLQRERYEQYF
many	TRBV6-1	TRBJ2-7	CASTLGTGVEQYF
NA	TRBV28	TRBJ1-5	CASTLIRGDQPQHF
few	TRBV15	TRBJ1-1	CATSRVLKGEAFF
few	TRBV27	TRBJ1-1	CASSQDRELAEAFF
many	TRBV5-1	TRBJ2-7	CASRFRSGMNEQYF
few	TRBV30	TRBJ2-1	CAWGGGGLYEQFF
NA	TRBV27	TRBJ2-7	CATRVDSSYEQYF
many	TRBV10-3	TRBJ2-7	CAISRDRTYEQYF
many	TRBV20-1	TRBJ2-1	CSARWGDDEQFF
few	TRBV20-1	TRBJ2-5	CSARVWKGMETQYF
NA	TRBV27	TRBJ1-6	CASSFAGRAGNSPLHF